Included here is one TCR beta chain sequence, with context. The data stem from a study of blood T cell repertoires in COVID-19. At the level of the study: Collection of acute and convalescent COVID-19 samples took place in the United States, Italy and Spain. T cells, B-cell-depleted T cells, or PBMCs provided the cDNA or gDNA that served as material.

The CDR3 has 14 amino acids. The V and J ends lost 0 bases and 1 base respectively, with 7 bases between them. CDR1 LNHNV and CDR2 YYDKDF come from the germline V gene (reference sequence). Per the study methods: Amplifying reference gene primers gave estimates of nucleated cell counts. Repertoires were generated with immunoSEQ multiplex PCR, while TCRdb's copy carries only in-frame clones and drops some. V and J calls and clone size are given by that table; D and trimming were obtained from the DNA. This sample has roughly 70,000 clones, with approximately 80% found just once. The sequence was collected from a woman in her sixties or seventies with acute or convalescent COVID-19. Specimen: peripheral blood. This chain links TRBV15 with TRBJ2-7; D may be TRBD2 (5 bases). DNA for the CDR3: TGTGCCACCAGCAGAGATGGCGGGTCCTACGAGCAGTACTTC. It translates to CATSRDGGSYEQYF.